The 25 T cell receptor beta chains below come from one sample, sequenced in a study of regulatory T cells in long-lasting Graves disease (dated by TCRdb to the early 2020s). The time point label, read with the paper, signifies: newly diagnosed GD, antithyroid drugs for less than 3 months. For both TCR sequencing and RNA sequencing, RNA was extracted from PBMCs using TRIzol. Receptor amplification or capture employed multiplex PCR. The instrument given in TCRdb is Illumina HiSeq 4000. TCR beta libraries were built with iRepertoire HTBI primers and Arm-PCR amplification of CDR3 regions. TCRdb reanalyzed the raw reads on its own, using fastp at Q25 for trimming and MiXCR for clone calling, and kept in-frame beta chains. Identical CDR3 proteins give one entry, which carries the most common genes and DNA. Within this sample are 600,000 to 650,000 distinct CDR3 sequences, with roughly 15% of them counted one time only. Of the sample, 18% falls within the top ten clones.

This sample was shared with a second study, whose subject was T cells in Graves' hyperthyroidism and ophthalmopathy.

Material: peripheral blood mononuclear cells (PBMCs), obtained at new diagnosis, from a patient treated with antithyroid drugs. The receptors derive from a woman aged 30 to 39 with Graves disease. Donor details come from another sample of the same person, matched by shared clones.

This clonotype appeared a few times. The chain employs TRBV19 and TRBJ2-7; weak D call: TRBD1 (6 bases). This CDR3 comprises 15 residues. The germline V and J ends were trimmed by 2 bases and 2 bases, with 13 bases remaining between them. Germline V gene data show CDR1 as LNHDA and CDR2 as SQIVND (reference sequence). The CDR3 DNA sequence: TGTGCCAGTAGTATAAACCCGGGACAACCCTACGAGCAGTACTTC. This encodes CASSINPGQPYEQYF.

The chain employs TRBV19 and TRBJ2-1; 12 positions match TRBD1. The J call may be faulty, since TRBJ2-5 better matches the DNA end. From germline, CDR1 is LNHDA and CDR2 SQIVND (reference sequence). The CDR3 has 16 residues. In DNA, the CDR3 is TGTGCCAGTAGTATTCTGGGACAGGGGGCGCAAGAGACCCAGTACTTC. Translating it yields CASSILGQGAQETQYF.

Details on this clonotype: Given a much more abundant clone one base away, this may be a read error. This chain joins TRBV11-3 and TRBJ1-1; D is unresolved. The CDR3 spans 13 residues. The germline V gene has CDR1 SGHNT and CDR2 YENEEA. Here the CDR3 reads CASSLTKNTETFF. CDR3 bases: TGTGCCAGCAGTCTCACAAAGAACACTGAAACTTTCTTT.

This clonotype was counted only a few times. The chain links TRBV27 to TRBJ1-6; D gene unclear. In germline, CDR1 is MNHEY, CDR2 SMNVEV (reference sequence). This CDR3 has 20 residues. Deletions cut 0 bases from V and 0 bases from J, with 18 bases between. This chain's CDR3 is CASSLSKSGAVSSYNSPLHF. For the CDR3, the DNA is TGTGCCAGCAGTTTATCGAAGTCCGGCGCAGTCAGCTCCTATAATTCACCCCTCCACTTT.

Regarding this clonotype: Just one base apart from a much larger clone, this may be a read error. V usage is TRBV27 and J usage is TRBJ1-2; D ambiguous. CDR3 size: 16 residues. Germline lookup yields CDR1 MNHEY and CDR2 SMNVEV (reference sequence). This CDR3 reads CASSLARGNIIRGYIF. In DNA form, the CDR3 reads TGTGCCAGCAGTTTAGCCAGAGGTAATATCATCCGTGGCTACATCTTC.

At least ten counts were recorded for this clonotype. The rearrangement uses TRBV10-3 and TRBJ2-7, with TRBD1 matching 8 bases. This CDR3 contains 13 residues. Germline values: CDR1 ENHRY, CDR2 SYGVKD. J gave up 4 bases and V 10 bases, and 9 bases lay outside the gene matches. The CDR3 here is CATAPGQEYEQYF. The CDR3, as DNA: TGTGCCACGGCTCCGGGACAGGAATACGAGCAGTACTTC.

Ten or more counts support this clonotype. CDR3: CASSLNSASTDTQYF. DNA for the CDR3: TGTGCCAGCAGCTTAAACAGTGCTAGCACAGATACGCAGTATTTT. The V gene is TRBV11-2, the J gene TRBJ2-3; no clear D gene. The CDR3 runs 15 residues. Germline lookup yields CDR1 SGHAT and CDR2 FQNNGV. Trimming removed 2 bases at V and 0 bases at J, with 9 bases between.

The chain employs TRBV24-1 and TRBJ2-2; D perhaps matches TRBD1 (6 bases). CDR1 and CDR2 (germline): KGHDR, SFDVKD. The germline V and J ends were trimmed by 3 bases and 5 bases, with 12 bases remaining between them. The CDR3 covers 15 residues. Here the CDR3 reads CATSDNRVTTGELFF. The CDR3 nucleotides read TGTGCCACCAGTGATAACAGGGTGACTACCGGGGAGCTGTTTTTT.

Turning to this clonotype: A single base separates this from a much larger clone, so it may be a read error. The V call is TRBV6-2 or TRBV6-3, the J call TRBJ1-6; no clear D. The CDR3 sequence is 15 residues long. The V gene's germline CDR1 is MNHEY and CDR2 SVGEGT. In nucleotides, the CDR3 is TGTGCCAGCAGTTACTCGATCGGTAGCAATTCACCCCTCCTCTTT. Encoded protein: CASSYSIGSNSPLLF.

This clonotype was counted only a few times. V usage is TRBV7-3 and J usage is TRBJ1-1, with D possibly being TRBD1 (5 bases). V dropped 5 bases and J dropped 4 bases, with 11 bases sitting between them. Germline V gene data show CDR1 as SGHTA and CDR2 as FQGTGA. The CDR3 runs to 13 residues. The CDR3 reads CASSQTASTEAFF. In DNA form, the CDR3 reads TGTGCCAGCAGCCAGACAGCATCCACTGAAGCTTTCTTT.

V and J are TRBV14 and TRBJ2-1; 7 bases line up with TRBD1. The CDR3 totals 16 residues. V lost 2 bases and J lost 6; bases outside the gene matches: 10. Germline V gene data show CDR1 as SGHDN and CDR2 as FVKESK. The CDR3 sequence is CASSQLGDSGSNEQFF. DNA for the CDR3: TGTGCCAGCAGCCAATTAGGGGACAGCGGTTCCAATGAGCAGTTCTTC.

The chain combines TRBV28 with TRBJ2-2, with TRBD2 matching 12 bases. With V trimmed by 6 bases and J by 6 bases, 5 bases remained unmatched. This CDR3 comprises 15 residues. The V gene's germline CDR1 is MDHEN and CDR2 SYDVKM. CDR3 nucleotides: TGTGCCAGCAGGACTAGCGGGAGAGGTTCCGGGGAGCTGTTTTTT. This encodes CASRTSGRGSGELFF.

The J gene is TRBJ1-2, the V gene TRBV7-8; D perhaps matches TRBD1 (5 bases). The CDR3 is made up of 17 amino acids. Germline V gene lookup returns CDR1 SGHVS and CDR2 FQNEAQ. Trimming stripped 1 base from V and 3 bases from J, with 18 bases between. The CDR3 DNA sequence: TGTGCCAGCAGCTTAGATGAGGCGGGGGTAGCCCACTATGGCTACACCTTC. As protein: CASSLDEAGVAHYGYTF.

In this sample, this clonotype turned up many times. The chain links TRBV15 to TRBJ2-3; D might be TRBD1 (7 bases). Looked up from germline, CDR1 is LNHNV and CDR2 is YYDKDF (reference sequence). V dropped 0 bases and J dropped 2 bases, with 15 bases sitting between them. The CDR3 has 17 residues. The CDR3 coding sequence is TGTGCCACCAGCAGAGATTCGGGGGACAGATCCACAGATACGCAGTATTTT. Amino acid sequence: CATSRDSGDRSTDTQYF.

V is TRBV29-1 and J is TRBJ1-4; D unclear. Germline lookup yields CDR1 SQVTM and CDR2 ANQGSEA. The CDR3 has 11 amino acids. V shed 7 bases and J shed 6 bases, with 9 bases lying between them. The CDR3 region is CSAKRDEKLFF. CDR3 bases: TGCAGCGCGAAACGAGATGAAAAACTGTTTTTT.

This clonotype showed up many times. The gene calls are TRBV10-3 and TRBJ2-5; D not resolved. Germline V gene data show CDR1 as ENHRY and CDR2 as SYGVKD. V was shortened by 0 bases and J by 5 bases, with 19 bases between the two germline ends. CDR3 length: 17 amino acids. The CDR3 DNA follows: TGTGCCATCAGTGAGTCGTGGGGTGTGATACAAATGGAGACCCAGTACTTC. It translates to CAISESWGVIQMETQYF.

This clonotype was found many times. Given a much more abundant clone one base away, this may be a read error. This CDR3 reads CASSLKTNHYGYTF. In DNA, the CDR3 is TGTGCCAGCAGTCTTAAGACGAACCACTATGGCTACACCTTC. The chain combines TRBV28 with TRBJ1-2; D gene ambiguous. CDR1 is MDHEN and CDR2 is SYDVKM in the germline V gene. Trimming removed 5 bases at V and 3 bases at J, with 13 bases between. This CDR3 is built from 14 residues.

The chain links TRBV19 to TRBJ1-2, with 7 bases that match TRBD1. V lost 5 bases and J lost 4; bases outside the gene matches: 10. The CDR3 extends over 15 amino acids. Germline CDR1 is LNHDA and CDR2 is SQIVND (reference sequence). The CDR3 spells CASSRDRGSAYGYTF. In DNA, the CDR3 is TGTGCCAGTAGTCGGGACAGAGGTTCAGCCTATGGCTACACCTTC.

The J gene is TRBJ2-7, the V gene TRBV7-9; no reliable D call. V was trimmed by 1 base and J by 6 bases, leaving 16 bases between them. CDR3 length equals 15 residues. CDR1 is SEHNR, CDR2 FQNEAQ, per germline (reference sequence). The CDR3 sequence is CASSLGTESVSEQYF. Here the CDR3 DNA reads TGTGCCAGCAGCTTAGGAACAGAATCCGTGAGCGAGCAGTACTTC.

This clonotype has at least ten counts. V is TRBV18 and J is TRBJ2-2; no clear D. Per germline, CDR1 KGHSH and CDR2 LQKENI. The ends were cut back, 6 bases at V and 4 bases at J, with 12 bases in the middle. The length of the CDR3 is 14 residues. CDR3 in amino acids: CASSLREVTGELFF. DNA for the CDR3: TGTGCCAGCTCGCTTCGCGAGGTCACCGGGGAGCTGTTTTTT.

In this sample, this clonotype turned up a few times. This chain joins TRBV18 and TRBJ2-7; TRBD2 aligns across 7 bases. Trimming at V came to 3 bases and at J to 4 bases, leaving 12 bases not matched to a gene. The CDR3 covers 16 residues. Germline CDR1 is KGHSH and CDR2 is LQKENI. CDR3 protein: CASSPGRGRGSYEQYF. The CDR3 DNA is TGTGCCAGCTCACCGGGGCGAGGGAGGGGAAGTTACGAGCAGTACTTC.

V gene TRBV20-1 combines with J gene TRBJ2-7; 12 positions agree with TRBD2. Per the germline V gene, CDR1 is DFQATT and CDR2 is SNEGSKA (reference sequence). The CDR3 extends over 15 amino acids. J was trimmed by 2 bases and V by 4 bases; bases with no gene match: 6. The CDR3 region has the DNA TGCAGTGCTACGGCTACTAGCGGGAGGCCCTACGAGCAGTACTTC. Residues: CSATATSGRPYEQYF.

This clonotype appeared many times. The rearrangement joins TRBV20-1 to TRBJ1-1; D is possibly TRBD1 (6 bases). V lost 1 base and J 0 bases, leaving 12 bases between the germline ends. Germline CDR1 is DFQATT and CDR2 is SNEGSKA (reference sequence). There are 15 residues in the CDR3. CDR3 nucleotide sequence: TGCAGTGCTAGAGCCCGGGGGGCTATGAACACTGAAGCTTTCTTT. Translated: CSARARGAMNTEAFF.

This clonotype has ten or more counts. The rearrangement links TRBV2 to TRBJ2-3; 8 bases match TRBD1. Germline V gene lookup returns CDR1 SNHLY and CDR2 FYNNEI. With 4 bases clipped from V and 0 bases from J, the junction kept 6 bases outside the gene matches. The length of the CDR3 is 16 residues. The CDR3 reads CASSVQGATSTDTQYF. The CDR3 DNA follows: TGTGCCAGCAGTGTGCAGGGGGCAACTAGCACAGATACGCAGTATTTT.

The gene calls are TRBV4-1 and TRBJ2-1; maybe TRBD2 (5 bases). The J call may be in error: the DNA end matches TRBJ2-5 better. CDR3 size: 15 residues. Germline V gene lookup returns CDR1 MGHRA and CDR2 YSYEKL. The CDR3 region is CASSQGAEDQETQYF. CDR3 bases: TGCGCCAGCAGCCAAGGGGCGGAGGACCAAGAGACCCAGTACTTC.